This T cell receptor (beta chain) was recorded in a study of T cell responses to AZD1222 COVID-19 vaccine. Profiled with immunoSEQ multiplex PCR; TCRdb holds only in-frame clones, not every one. The table includes 54,000 or so clones, nearly 80% detected once. The study's findings and limits: Spike-specific TCR depth and breadth grew after two AZD1222 doses. There were vaccine-associated CD4 TCRs across spike, dominant at 160-218 and 743-854.

A word on this clone: What it binds is unknown.

Researchers grouped second doses given at about 4 or about 12 weeks into one pool. Germline V CDR1 and CDR2: SGHTA, FQGNSA. V was shortened by 7 bases and J by 2 bases, with 14 bases between the two germline ends. The CDR3 consists of 14 residues. The rearrangement joins TRBV7-2 to TRBJ2-5, with D uncertain. The starting material was peripheral blood, obtained 28 days after the second AZD1222 dose. The sequence came from an adult who received the AZD1222 COVID-19 vaccine. CDR3 region: CASTPLPIQETQYF. Written as DNA, the CDR3 is TGTGCCAGCACTCCTCTACCCATTCAAGAGACCCAGTACTTC.